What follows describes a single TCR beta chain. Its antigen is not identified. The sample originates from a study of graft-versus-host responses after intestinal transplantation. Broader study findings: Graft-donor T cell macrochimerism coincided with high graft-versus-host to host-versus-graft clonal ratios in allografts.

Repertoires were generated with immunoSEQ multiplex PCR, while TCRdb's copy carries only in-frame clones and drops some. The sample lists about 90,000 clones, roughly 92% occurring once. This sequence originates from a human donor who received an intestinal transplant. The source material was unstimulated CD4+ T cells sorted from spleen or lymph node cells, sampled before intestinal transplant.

CDR3 in DNA: TGTGCCAGCAGTCCACAGAACTACGAGCAGTACTTC. Its translation: CASSPQNYEQYF. The V gene is TRBV14, the J gene TRBJ2-7; D remains ambiguous. Germline V CDR1 and CDR2: SGHDN, FVKESK. This CDR3 has 12 residues. The V gene lost 6 bases and the J gene lost 3 bases, with 9 bases spanning the gap.